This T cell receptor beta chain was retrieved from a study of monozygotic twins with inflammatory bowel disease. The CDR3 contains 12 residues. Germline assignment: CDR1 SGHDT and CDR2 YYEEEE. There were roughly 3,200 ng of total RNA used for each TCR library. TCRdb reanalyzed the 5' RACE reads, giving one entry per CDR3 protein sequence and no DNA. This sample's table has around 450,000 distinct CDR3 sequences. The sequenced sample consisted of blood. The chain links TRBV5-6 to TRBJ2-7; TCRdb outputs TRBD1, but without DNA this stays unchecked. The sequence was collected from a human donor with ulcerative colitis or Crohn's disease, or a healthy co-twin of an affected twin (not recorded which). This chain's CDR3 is CASSQGWVEQYF.